Listed below are T cell receptor beta chains from one sample, sequenced in a study of shared clonotypes between healthy human individuals. The data were produced by immunoSEQ multiplex PCR, yet TCRdb's version contains in-frame clones alone and is incomplete. This sample yields about 490,000 clones, of which over 65% are seen a single time; under 15% belongs to the top ten. The specimen was PBMCs. Receptors were obtained from a woman in her forties in good health. Some clones in this sample may be carry-over from other donors' samples. Both conserved end residues are part of each CDR3. A D gene is named only where the DNA matches it firmly. Part of the rows lack a size; the others show once, few, many or a class for expanded clones.

j_call d_call clone_size v_call cdr3_aa cdr3_nt
TRBJ2-1 TRBD2 - TRBV7-9 CASSLGDRDYTYNEQFF TGTGCCAGCAGCCTGGGGGATCGGGACTATACCTACAATGAGCAGTTCTTC
TRBJ2-2 TRBD1 - TRBV28 CASSLRQGGIGELFF TGTGCCAGCAGTTTACGACAGGGTGGCATCGGGGAGCTGTTTTTT
TRBJ2-1 - - TRBV4-1 CASSLVSGYNEQFF TGCGCCAGCAGCCTCGTAAGCGGTTACAATGAGCAGTTCTTC
TRBJ1-4 - few TRBV2 CASSEARGEKLFF TGTGCCAGCAGTGAAGCGCGTGGGGAAAAACTGTTTTTT
TRBJ2-1 - - TRBV28 CASSRPIYNEQFF TGTGCCAGCTCCCGTCCCATCTACAATGAGCAGTTCTTC
TRBJ2-5 - - TRBV18 CASSPGGPQETQYF TGTGCCAGCTCACCAGGCGGGCCCCAAGAGACCCAGTACTTC
TRBJ2-6 TRBD1 - TRBV2 CASRRDSAVSGANVLTF TGTGCCAGCAGAAGGGACAGCGCCGTCTCTGGGGCCAACGTCCTGACTTTC
TRBJ2-7 TRBD1 - TRBV4-1 CASSPGTARAYEQYF TGCGCCAGCAGCCCGGGGACAGCTAGAGCCTACGAGCAGTACTTC
TRBJ1-1 - once TRBV14 CASSQDLGSTEAFF TGTGCCAGCAGCCAAGATCTGGGGAGCACTGAAGCTTTCTTT
TRBJ2-3 - - TRBV15 CATSPLGRGSTDTQYF TGTGCCACCAGCCCCCTGGGCAGGGGAAGCACAGATACGCAGTATTTT
TRBJ2-3 TRBD2 - TRBV15 CATSRRLAPSTDTQYF TGTGCCACCAGCAGAAGACTAGCGCCTAGCACAGATACGCAGTATTTT
TRBJ2-1 - few TRBV11-1 CASSFLYNEQFF TGTGCCAGCAGCTTTCTATACAATGAGCAGTTCTTC
TRBJ1-2 TRBD1 - TRBV5-4 CASSDSQGGSYGYTF TGTGCCAGCAGCGACTCTCAGGGGGGGAGCTATGGCTACACCTTC
TRBJ2-4 - - TRBV4-3 CASSPGGGGPAKNIQYF TGCGCCAGCAGCCCTGGAGGGGGAGGACCAGCCAAAAACATTCAGTACTTC
TRBJ1-3 TRBD1 - TRBV30 CAWRQGIAGNTIYF TGTGCCTGGCGACAGGGGATCGCTGGAAACACCATATATTTT
TRBJ2-2 - - TRBV1 CTSSPSRTNTGELFF TGCACCAGCAGCCCCTCCCGGACGAACACCGGGGAGCTGTTTTTT
TRBJ2-7 TRBD1 - TRBV2 CASSVGTDYYEQYF TGTGCCAGCAGTGTCGGGACAGACTACTACGAGCAGTACTTC
TRBJ1-1 TRBD1 - TRBV28 CASRLDRGLGTEAFF TGTGCCAGCAGACTGGACAGGGGGCTCGGGACTGAAGCTTTCTTT
TRBJ2-5 - once TRBV4-1 CASSSLRDAQETQYF TGCGCCAGCAGTTCGTTGAGGGACGCTCAAGAGACCCAGTACTTC
TRBJ2-3 - - TRBV5-1 CASSQRMQNQDTQYF TGCGCCAGCAGCCAACGGATGCAGAATCAAGATACGCAGTATTTT
TRBJ1-5 - - TRBV19 CASSPHVGQLDNQPQHF TGTGCCAGTAGTCCCCATGTCGGGCAGCTTGACAATCAGCCCCAGCATTTT
TRBJ2-7 TRBD2 - TRBV7-9 CASSLASGLADRAYEQYF TGTGCCAGCAGCTTAGCGTCGGGACTAGCGGACCGAGCCTACGAGCAGTACTTC
TRBJ2-3 - - TRBV6-5 CASSYSRSGADTQYF TGTGCCAGCAGTTACTCGAGGAGCGGTGCAGATACGCAGTATTTT
TRBJ2-6 TRBD1 - TRBV7-9 CASSSPGQGNSGANVLTF TGTGCCAGCAGCTCTCCGGGACAGGGAAACTCTGGGGCCAACGTCCTGACTTTC
TRBJ2-7 TRBD2 few TRBV10-1 CASSESRRETLLRPYF TGCGCCAGCAGTGAGTCTAGGCGGGAGACTTTATTACGTCCGTACTTC
TRBJ2-5 - once TRBV7-2 CASSTRQAQETQYF TGTGCCAGCAGCACCAGACAGGCCCAAGAGACCCAGTACTTC
TRBJ1-2 TRBD1 - TRBV30 CAWSYWGTGDGYTF TGTGCCTGGAGTTATTGGGGGACAGGGGATGGCTACACCTTC
TRBJ2-7 TRBD1 - TRBV10-3 CAVGGRTGGNYEQYF TGTGCCGTGGGGGGCCGGACAGGGGGCAACTACGAGCAGTACTTC
TRBJ2-2 - once TRBV28 CATRQTNTGELFF TGTGCCACCCGACAGACGAACACCGGGGAGCTGTTTTTT
TRBJ2-7 - many TRBV15 CATSRGRGTGSYEQYF TGTGCCACCAGCAGAGGTCGCGGGACCGGTTCCTACGAGCAGTACTTC
TRBJ2-2 TRBD2 - TRBV5-4 CASSRSGREDTGELFF TGTGCCAGCAGCCGCAGCGGGAGAGAGGACACCGGGGAGCTGTTTTTT
TRBJ1-1 TRBD1 - TRBV9 CASSAPGGGTEAFF TGTGCCAGCAGCGCACCAGGGGGAGGCACTGAAGCTTTCTTT
TRBJ2-3 - - TRBV11-2 CASSLDLRRTQYF TGTGCCAGCAGCTTAGACCTGAGACGTACGCAGTATTTT
TRBJ2-7 - - TRBV19 CASSRTQSREQYF TGTGCCAGTAGTAGGACACAATCAAGGGAGCAGTACTTC
TRBJ1-1 - - TRBV6-5 CASSEGEETAEAFF TGTGCCAGCAGTGAAGGGGAGGAGACAGCGGAAGCTTTCTTT
TRBJ2-5 - - TRBV5-4 CASSIRLTSGETQYF TGTGCCAGCAGCATACGATTGACTAGTGGGGAGACCCAGTACTTC
TRBJ2-2 - few TRBV5-5 CASSLIRGTGELFF TGTGCCAGCAGCTTGATCAGGGGTACCGGGGAGCTGTTTTTT